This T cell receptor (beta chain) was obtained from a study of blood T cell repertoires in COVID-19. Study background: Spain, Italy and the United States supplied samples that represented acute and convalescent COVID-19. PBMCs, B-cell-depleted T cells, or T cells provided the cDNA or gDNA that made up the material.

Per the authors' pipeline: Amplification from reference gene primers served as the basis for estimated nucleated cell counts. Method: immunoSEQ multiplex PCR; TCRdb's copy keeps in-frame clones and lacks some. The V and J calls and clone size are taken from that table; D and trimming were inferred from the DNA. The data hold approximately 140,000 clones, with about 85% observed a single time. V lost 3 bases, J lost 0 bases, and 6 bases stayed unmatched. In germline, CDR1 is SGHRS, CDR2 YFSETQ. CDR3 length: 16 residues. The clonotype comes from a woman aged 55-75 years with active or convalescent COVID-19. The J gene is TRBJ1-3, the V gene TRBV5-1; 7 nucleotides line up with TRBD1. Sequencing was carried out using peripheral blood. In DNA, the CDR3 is TGCGCCAGCAGCTACTCGGGACAGAGCTCTGGAAACACCATATATTTT. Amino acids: CASSYSGQSSGNTIYF.